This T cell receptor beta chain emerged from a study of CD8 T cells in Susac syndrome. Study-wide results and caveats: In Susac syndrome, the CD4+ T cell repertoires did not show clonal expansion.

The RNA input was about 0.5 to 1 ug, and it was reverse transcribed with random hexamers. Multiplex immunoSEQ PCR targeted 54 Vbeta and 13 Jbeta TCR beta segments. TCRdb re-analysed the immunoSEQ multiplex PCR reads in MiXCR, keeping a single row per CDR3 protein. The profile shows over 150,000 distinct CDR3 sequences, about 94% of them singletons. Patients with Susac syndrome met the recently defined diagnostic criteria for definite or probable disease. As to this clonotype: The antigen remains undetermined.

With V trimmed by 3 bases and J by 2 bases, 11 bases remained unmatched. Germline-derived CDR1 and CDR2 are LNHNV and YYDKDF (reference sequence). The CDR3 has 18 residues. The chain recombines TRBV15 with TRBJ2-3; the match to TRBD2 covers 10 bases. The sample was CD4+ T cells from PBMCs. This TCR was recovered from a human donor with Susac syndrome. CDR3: CATSRGTGLAEFTDTQYF. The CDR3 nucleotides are TGTGCCACCAGCAGGGGTACAGGACTAGCGGAGTTCACAGATACGCAGTATTTT.